This entry lists 11 T cell receptor beta chains sequenced from one sample in a study of cytomegalovirus exposure and HLA in healthy donors. The PCR was carried out with 60 Vbeta primers and 13 Jbeta primers. Clones were read by immunoSEQ multiplex PCR, and TCRdb kept only the in-frame ones, dropping some. The sample has a few hundred thousand clones, about 77% seen once; the top ten hold less than 3.5%. Sequencing was carried out using PBMCs. Every receptor here comes from a woman aged 25 to 39 in good health and CMV-seronegative.

V gene TRBV5-6 combines with J gene TRBJ2-7, with D possibly matching TRBD2 (6 bases). Trimming removed 4 bases from V and 7 bases from J, with 12 bases in between. The CDR3 totals 12 residues. Germline V gene sequence: CDR1 SGHDT, CDR2 YYEEEE. The CDR3 loop reads CASSRTIGEQYF. DNA of the CDR3: TGTGCCAGCAGCAGGACTATTGGGGAGCAGTACTTC. The entire variable domain, with the rest obtained from reference TRBV5-6 and TRBJ2-7, is as follows: DAGVTQSPTHLIKTRGQQVTLRCSPKSGHDTVSWYQQALGQGPQFIFQYYEEEERQRGNFPDRFSGHQFPNYSSELNVNALLLGDSALYLCASSRTIGEQYFGPGTRLTVT.

The gene calls are TRBV4-1 and TRBJ2-1; the D gene is possibly TRBD2 (5 bases). Trimming stripped 1 base from V and 0 bases from J, with 10 bases between. Germline CDR1 MGHRA, CDR2 YSYEKL. The CDR3 covers 16 residues. CDR3 amino acids: CASSQVDLISYNEQFF. As DNA, the CDR3 is TGCGCCAGCAGCCAAGTGGACTTGATCTCCTACAATGAGCAGTTCTTC.

The gene calls are TRBV6-5 and TRBJ1-2; possibly TRBD1 for D (5 bases). The CDR3 is 14 residues long. Trimming took off 5 bases at V and 8 bases at J, with 18 bases between the two ends. Germline CDR1 MNHEY, CDR2 SVGAGI. The CDR3, as DNA: TGTGCCAGCAGTAGATTGGGGGGTTTGGGCGGCTACACCTTC. Its protein is CASSRLGGLGGYTF.

V is TRBV4-2 and J is TRBJ1-2, with 12 nucleotides matching TRBD1. Germline V lookup: CDR1 LGHNA, CDR2 YNFKEQ. The CDR3 runs 16 residues. Trimming at V came to 1 base and at J to 4 bases, leaving 4 bases not matched to a gene. The CDR3: CASSQGLGQGAYGYTF. The DNA of the CDR3 is TGTGCCAGCAGCCAAGGATTGGGACAGGGGGCCTATGGCTACACCTTC.

This clone appeared a single time. J is TRBJ1-2 and V is TRBV29-1, with 7 bases that match TRBD1. Germline-derived CDR1 and CDR2 are SQVTM and ANQGSEA. V trimming: 6 bases; J trimming: 1 base; junction bases outside the gene matches: 17. The CDR3 totals 17 residues. The CDR3 DNA sequence: TGCAGCGTGACACAGGGGCCCAGTGCCGCCTTTAACTATGGCTACACCTTC. Translating it yields CSVTQGPSAAFNYGYTF. Combining the CDR3 with reference TRBV29-1 and TRBJ1-2 gives the whole variable domain SAVISQKPSRDICQRGTSLTIQCQVDSQVTMMFWYRQQPGQSLTLIATANQGSEATYESGFVIDKFPISRPNLTFSTLTVSNMSPEDSSIYLCSVTQGPSAAFNYGYTFGSGTRLTVV.

The gene calls are TRBV7-3 and TRBJ1-2; no clear D gene. The V end was cut by 0 bases, the J end by 4 bases, with 9 bases between. The CDR3 totals 14 residues. Germline loops: CDR1 SGHTA, CDR2 FQGTGA. In DNA form, the CDR3 reads TGTGCCAGCAGCTTAACAGGGAGCGGCTATGGCTACACCTTC. It yields the protein CASSLTGSGYGYTF.

The rearrangement joins TRBV7-2 to TRBJ2-1; possible D gene TRBD1, 6 bases. Germline-derived CDR1 and CDR2 are SGHTA and FQGNSA. CDR3 length equals 15 residues. Trimming left V 3 bases short and J 1 base short, with 10 bases between. CDR3 protein: CASSLRRGSYNEQFF. CDR3 DNA: TGTGCCAGCAGCTTGCGCAGGGGATCCTACAATGAGCAGTTCTTC. Using reference TRBV7-2 and TRBJ2-1 for the parts outside the CDR3, the full variable domain is GAGVSQSPSNKVTEKGKDVELRCDPISGHTALYWYRQSLGQGLEFLIYFQGNSAPDKSGLPSDRFSAERTGGSVSTLTIQRTQQEDSAVYLCASSLRRGSYNEQFFGPGTRLTVL.

CDR3 bases: TGCGCCAGCAGCCCCGGGACAGGGACAGTTTCCTACGAGCAGTACTTC. It specifies CASSPGTGTVSYEQYF. The chain is built from TRBV5-1 and TRBJ2-7, with 9 bases that match TRBD1. Germline-derived CDR1 and CDR2 are SGHRS and YFSETQ. The CDR3 loop spans 16 amino acids. Trimming took 4 bases from V and 1 from J; bases not matched to a gene: 9.

This rearrangement joins TRBV4-2 to TRBJ2-2, with TRBD2 matching 10 bases. V trimming: 1 base; J trimming: 3 bases; junction bases outside the gene matches: 8. The germline gives CDR1 LGHNA, CDR2 YNFKEQ. The CDR3 is made up of 18 amino acids. CDR3 amino acids: CASSQGPAGGPYTGELFF. Written as DNA, the CDR3 is TGTGCCAGCAGCCAAGGTCCAGCGGGGGGGCCTTACACCGGGGAGCTGTTTTTT.

There are a few counts of this clone. The chain is built from TRBV28 and TRBJ2-7; no firm D call. The CDR3 extends over 14 amino acids. The germline CDR1 and CDR2 sequences are MDHEN and SYDVKM. V was clipped by 5 bases and J by 0 bases, with 11 bases between them. The CDR3: CASSIAVSSYEQYF. The CDR3 region has the DNA TGTGCCAGCAGTATAGCTGTAAGCTCCTACGAGCAGTACTTC.

Here the CDR3 reads CASSQETSGSATEYF. The CDR3, as DNA: TGTGCCAGCAGCCAGGAGACTAGCGGGAGCGCAACAGAGTACTTC. This sequence joins TRBV5-8 and TRBJ2-5, with 12 nucleotides matching TRBD2. The CDR3 has 15 residues. The junction had 13 bases not matched to a gene; V was cut back by 4 bases and J by 12 bases. CDR1 is SGHTS and CDR2 is YDEGEE in the germline V gene.